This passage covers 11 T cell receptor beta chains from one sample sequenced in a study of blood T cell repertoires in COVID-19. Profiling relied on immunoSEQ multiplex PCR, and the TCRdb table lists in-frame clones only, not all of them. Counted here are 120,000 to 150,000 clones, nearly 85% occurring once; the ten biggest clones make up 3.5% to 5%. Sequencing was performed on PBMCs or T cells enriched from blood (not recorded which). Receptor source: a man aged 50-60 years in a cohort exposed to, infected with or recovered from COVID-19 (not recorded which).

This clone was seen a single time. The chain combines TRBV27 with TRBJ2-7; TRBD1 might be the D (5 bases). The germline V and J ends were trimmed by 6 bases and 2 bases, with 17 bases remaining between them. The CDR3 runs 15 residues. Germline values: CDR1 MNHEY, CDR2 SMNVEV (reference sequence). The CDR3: CASSPEPGFAYEQYF. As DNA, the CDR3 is TGTGCCAGCAGCCCAGAGCCAGGGTTTGCCTACGAGCAGTACTTC.

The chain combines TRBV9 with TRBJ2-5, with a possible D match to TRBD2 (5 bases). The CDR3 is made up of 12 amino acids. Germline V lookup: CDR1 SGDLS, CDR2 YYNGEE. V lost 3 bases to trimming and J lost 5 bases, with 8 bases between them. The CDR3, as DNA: TGTGCCAGCAGCGGGAGCGGTGAGACCCAGTACTTC. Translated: CASSGSGETQYF. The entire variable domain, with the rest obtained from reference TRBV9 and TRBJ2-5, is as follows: DSGVTQTPKHLITATGQRVTLRCSPRSGDLSVYWYQQSLDQGLQFLIQYYNGEERAKGNILERFSAQQFPDLHSELNLSSLELGDSALYFCASSGSGETQYFGPGTRLLVL.

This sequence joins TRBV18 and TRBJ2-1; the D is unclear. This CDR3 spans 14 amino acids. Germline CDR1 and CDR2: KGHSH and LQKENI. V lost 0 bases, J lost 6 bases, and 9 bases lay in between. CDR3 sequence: CASSPPNGGNEQFF. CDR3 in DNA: TGTGCCAGCTCACCACCCAACGGCGGCAATGAGCAGTTCTTC.

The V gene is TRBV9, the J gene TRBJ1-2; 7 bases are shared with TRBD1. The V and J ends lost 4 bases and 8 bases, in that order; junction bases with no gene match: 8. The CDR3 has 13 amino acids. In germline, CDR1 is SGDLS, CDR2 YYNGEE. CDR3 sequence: CASSSRDSRGYTF. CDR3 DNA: TGTGCCAGCAGCTCCCGGGACAGCCGCGGCTACACCTTC.

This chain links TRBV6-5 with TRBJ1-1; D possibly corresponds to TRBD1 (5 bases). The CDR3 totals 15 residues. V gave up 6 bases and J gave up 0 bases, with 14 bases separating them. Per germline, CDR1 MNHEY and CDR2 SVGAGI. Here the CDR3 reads CASSPKGVMNTEAFF. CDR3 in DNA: TGTGCCAGCAGCCCGAAAGGGGTCATGAACACTGAAGCTTTCTTT.

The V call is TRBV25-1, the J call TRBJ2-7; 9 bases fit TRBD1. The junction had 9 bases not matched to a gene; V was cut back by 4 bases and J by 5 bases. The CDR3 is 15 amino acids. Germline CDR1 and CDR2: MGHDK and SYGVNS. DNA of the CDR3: TGTGCCAGCAGTGCCGTGGACAGGGGATTCCACGAGCAGTACTTC. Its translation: CASSAVDRGFHEQYF.

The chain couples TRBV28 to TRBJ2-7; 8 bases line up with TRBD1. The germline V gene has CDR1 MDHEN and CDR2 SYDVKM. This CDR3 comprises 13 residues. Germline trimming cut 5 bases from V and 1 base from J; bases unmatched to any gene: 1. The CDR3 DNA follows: TGTGCCAGCAGTGACAGGGGTTCCTACGAGCAGTACTTC. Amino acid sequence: CASSDRGSYEQYF.

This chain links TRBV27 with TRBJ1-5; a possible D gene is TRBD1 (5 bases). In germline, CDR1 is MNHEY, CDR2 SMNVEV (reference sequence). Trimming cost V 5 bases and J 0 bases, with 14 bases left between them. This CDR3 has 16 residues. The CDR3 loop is CASSPLTVYSNQPQHF. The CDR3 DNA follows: TGTGCCAGCAGTCCTCTGACAGTATATAGCAATCAGCCCCAGCATTTT.

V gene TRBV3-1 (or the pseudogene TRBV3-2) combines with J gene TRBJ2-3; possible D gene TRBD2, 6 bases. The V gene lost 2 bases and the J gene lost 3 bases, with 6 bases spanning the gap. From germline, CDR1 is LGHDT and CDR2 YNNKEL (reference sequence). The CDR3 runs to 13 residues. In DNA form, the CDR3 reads TGTGCCAGCAGCCAACGGGAGACAGATACGCAGTATTTT. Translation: CASSQRETDTQYF.

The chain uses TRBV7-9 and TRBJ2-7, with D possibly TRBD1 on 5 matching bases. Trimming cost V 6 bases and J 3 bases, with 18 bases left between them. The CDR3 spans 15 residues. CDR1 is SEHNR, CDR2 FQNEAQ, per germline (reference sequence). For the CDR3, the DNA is TGTGCCAGCAGTGGTGGGTGGGGCCAACGCTACGAGCAGTACTTC. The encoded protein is CASSGGWGQRYEQYF.

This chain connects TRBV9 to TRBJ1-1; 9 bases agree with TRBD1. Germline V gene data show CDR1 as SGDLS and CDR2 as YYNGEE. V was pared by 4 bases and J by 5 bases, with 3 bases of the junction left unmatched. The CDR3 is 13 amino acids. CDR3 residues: CASSSDRGTEAFF. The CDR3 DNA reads TGTGCCAGCAGCTCAGACAGGGGGACTGAAGCTTTCTTT.